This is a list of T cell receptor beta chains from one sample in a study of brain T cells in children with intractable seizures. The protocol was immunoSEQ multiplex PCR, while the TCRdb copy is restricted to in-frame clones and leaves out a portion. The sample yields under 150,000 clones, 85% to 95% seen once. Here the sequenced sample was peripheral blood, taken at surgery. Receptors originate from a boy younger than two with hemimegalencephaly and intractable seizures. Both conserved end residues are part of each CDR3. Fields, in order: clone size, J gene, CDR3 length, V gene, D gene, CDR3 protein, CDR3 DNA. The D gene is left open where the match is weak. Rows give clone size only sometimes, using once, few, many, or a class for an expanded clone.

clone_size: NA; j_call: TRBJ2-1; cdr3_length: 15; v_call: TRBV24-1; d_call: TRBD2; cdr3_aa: CATSPRSLGGNEQFF; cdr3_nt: TGTGCCACCAGTCCTAGGTCCCTGGGAGGGAATGAGCAGTTCTTC
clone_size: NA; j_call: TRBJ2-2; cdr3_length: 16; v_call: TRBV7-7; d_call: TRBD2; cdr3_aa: CASSLLSGSSTGELFF; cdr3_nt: TGTGCCAGCAGCTTATTGAGCGGGAGTAGCACCGGGGAGCTGTTTTTT
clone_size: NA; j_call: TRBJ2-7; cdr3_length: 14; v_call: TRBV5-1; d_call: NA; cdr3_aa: CASSLAGSVGEQYF; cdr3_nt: TGCGCCAGCAGCTTGGCCGGGAGCGTAGGTGAGCAGTACTTC
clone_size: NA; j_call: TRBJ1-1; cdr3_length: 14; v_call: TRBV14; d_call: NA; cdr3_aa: CASSQDWGNTEAFF; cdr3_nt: TGTGCCAGCAGCCAAGATTGGGGTAATACTGAAGCTTTCTTT
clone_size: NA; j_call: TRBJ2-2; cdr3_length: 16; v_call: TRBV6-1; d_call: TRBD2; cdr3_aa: CASSERLAGDTGELFF; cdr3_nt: TGTGCCAGCAGTGAAAGACTAGCGGGAGACACCGGGGAGCTGTTTTTT
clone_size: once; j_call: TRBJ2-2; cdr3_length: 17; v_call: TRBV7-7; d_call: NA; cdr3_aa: CASSLGAVGVITGELFF; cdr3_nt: TGTGCCAGCAGCTTAGGTGCGGTGGGAGTGATAACCGGGGAGCTGTTTTTT
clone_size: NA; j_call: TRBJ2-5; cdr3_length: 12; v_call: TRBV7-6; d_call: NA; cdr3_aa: CASSFSPETQYF; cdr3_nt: TGTGCCAGCAGCTTTTCCCCGGAGACCCAGTACTTC
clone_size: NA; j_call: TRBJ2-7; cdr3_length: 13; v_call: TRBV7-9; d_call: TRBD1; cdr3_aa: CASSLGTGREQYF; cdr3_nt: TGTGCCAGCAGCTTAGGGACAGGGCGCGAGCAGTACTTC
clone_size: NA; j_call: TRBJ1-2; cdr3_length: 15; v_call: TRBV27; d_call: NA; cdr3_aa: CASSLDARQHYGYTF; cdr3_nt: TGTGCCAGCAGTTTAGACGCACGACAGCACTATGGCTACACCTTC
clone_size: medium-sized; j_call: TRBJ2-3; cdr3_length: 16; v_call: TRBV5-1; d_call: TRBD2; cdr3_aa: CASSGLAGLSTDTQYF; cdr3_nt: TGCGCCAGCAGCGGACTAGCGGGCCTTAGCACAGATACGCAGTATTTT